The clone carrying this TCR beta chain was picked up a small number of times. What it binds is unknown. V was shortened by 0 bases and J by 2 bases, with 12 bases between the two germline ends. Germline V gene data show CDR1 as SGDLS and CDR2 as YYNGEE. The CDR3 has 17 amino acids. Unique molecular identifiers were built into the TCRbeta library. TCRdb passed the PCR reads through MiXCR, listing each CDR3 protein once. This sample yields about 980,000 distinct CDR3 sequences, of which about 29% are seen a single time; about 28% belongs to the top ten. This sample was taken from a study of T-cell reconstitution after alpha-beta-depleted transplantation in children. Study outcomes and limitations: Several hundred expanded graft clones reportedly were the source of alpha-beta T cells about two months after transplant.

The source of this sequence is a boy under three years old who had a stem cell transplant for SCID, so the T cells may come from the graft donor. The specimen was PBMCs, mostly from graft donor cells, collected 360 days after TCRalphabeta/CD19-depleted stem cell transplant. The chain links TRBV9 to TRBJ2-6; no firm D call. The CDR3 is CASSVGKFGPGANVLTF. The CDR3 DNA sequence: TGTGCCAGCAGCGTAGGAAAGTTCGGGCCTGGGGCCAACGTCCTGACTTTC. The variable domain in full, with the rest retrieved from reference TRBV9 and TRBJ2-6, is DSGVTQTPKHLITATGQRVTLRCSPRSGDLSVYWYQQSLDQGLQFLIQYYNGEERAKGNILERFSAQQFPDLHSELNLSSLELGDSALYFCASSVGKFGPGANVLTFGAGSRLTVL.